This T cell receptor (beta chain) was recovered during a study of patients and donors after allogeneic stem cell transplantation. This CDR3 comprises 15 residues. Germline assignment: CDR1 SGHAT and CDR2 FQNNGV. V gave up 3 bases and J gave up 3 bases, with 11 bases separating them. From the RT-PCR reads, TCRdb called clonotypes with MiXCR, one entry per CDR3 protein. The table shows about a million distinct CDR3 sequences, with over 15% occurring only once. V is TRBV11-2 and J is TRBJ2-2, with D possibly being TRBD1 (6 bases). The sequencing input was blood, either unsorted or a sorted T cell fraction (not recorded which). The sequence derives from a human donor who was either an allogeneic HSCT recipient or a stem cell or donor lymphocyte infusion donor (not recorded which). It is not recorded whose cells these are; they may come from a transplant donor. CDR3 sequence: CASSLTGVYTGELFF. The CDR3 coding sequence is TGTGCCAGCAGCTTGACAGGAGTGTACACCGGGGAGCTGTTTTTT. Full variable domain (missing parts from reference TRBV11-2 and TRBJ2-2): EAGVAQSPRYKIIEKRQSVAFWCNPISGHATLYWYQQILGQGPKLLIQFQNNGVVDDSQLPKDRFSAERLKGVDSTLKIQPAKLEDSAVYLCASSLTGVYTGELFFGEGSRLTVL.